Shown below are 10 T cell receptor beta chains from a single sample sequenced in a study of blood T cells in healthy people across ages. A second 7 to 11 cycle PCR used barcoded and J-beta primers. MiXCR was run by TCRdb on the 5' RACE reads, yielding one entry per CDR3 protein. The sample shows approximately 800,000 distinct CDR3 sequences, 20% to 30% of them seen only once. The same data also contributed to another study, on T cells of mothers and their children.

The source material was blood. The receptors were gathered from a boy younger than 18 in good health.

V usage is TRBV5-1 and J usage is TRBJ2-1, with TRBD2 matching 9 bases. In germline, CDR1 is SGHRS, CDR2 YFSETQ. Trimming took 3 bases from V and 2 from J; bases not matched to a gene: 3. The CDR3 contains 15 residues. CDR3 amino acids: CASSSGLATYNEQFF. CDR3 DNA sequence: TGCGCCAGCAGCTCGGGACTAGCCACCTACAATGAGCAGTTCTTC. The full variable domain, rest sourced from reference TRBV5-1 and TRBJ2-1, is KAGVTQTPRYLIKTRGQQVTLSCSPISGHRSVSWYQQTPGQGLQFLFEYFSETQRNKGNFPGRFSGRQFSNSRSEMNVSTLELGDSALYLCASSSGLATYNEQFFGPGTRLTVL.

This clonotype was counted ten times or more. The chain combines TRBV6-6 with TRBJ2-5; D is unresolved. V lost 7 bases, J lost 4 bases, and 13 bases lay in between. Germline assignment: CDR1 MNHNY and CDR2 SVGAGI (reference sequence). The CDR3 has 13 amino acids. CDR3 sequence: CASTAGLAETQYF. The CDR3 DNA follows: TGTGCCAGCACCGCCGGGCTGGCAGAGACCCAGTACTTC.

This clonotype was observed a handful of times. The chain combines TRBV20-1 with TRBJ2-7; D may be TRBD1 (6 bases). Germline V lookup: CDR1 DFQATT, CDR2 SNEGSKA (reference sequence). Trimming shortened V by 3 bases and J by 5 bases, and 11 bases separated the two germline ends. The CDR3 spans 12 residues. Here the CDR3 DNA reads TGCAGTGCTAGCACAGGGCGGAACGAGCAGTACTTC. Amino acid sequence: CSASTGRNEQYF.

This clonotype was recorded a few times. V is TRBV5-1 and J is TRBJ2-5; D tentatively fits TRBD1 or TRBD2 (5 bases each). The V gene's germline CDR1 is SGHRS and CDR2 YFSETQ. V lost 3 bases, J lost 3 bases, and 15 bases lay in between. There are 15 residues in the CDR3. CDR3 in DNA: TGCGCCAGCAGCTCGACTAAGGGCAGGGAAGAGACCCAGTACTTC. Protein product: CASSSTKGREETQYF.

This clonotype has just a few counts. The CDR3 spells CASIPQWGLGSSYEQYF. Here the CDR3 DNA reads TGTGCCAGCATCCCACAGTGGGGACTAGGGAGTTCCTACGAGCAGTACTTC. The chain uses TRBV7-2 and TRBJ2-7; 8 nucleotides line up with TRBD2. The germline V gene has CDR1 SGHTA and CDR2 FQGNSA. Trimming cost V 7 bases and J 1 base; bases outside gene matches: 15. There are 17 residues in the CDR3. The full variable domain, with the rest looked up from reference TRBV7-2 and TRBJ2-7, is GAGVSQSPSNKVTEKGKDVELRCDPISGHTALYWYRQSLGQGLEFLIYFQGNSAPDKSGLPSDRFSAERTGGSVSTLTIQRTQQEDSAVYLCASIPQWGLGSSYEQYFGPGTRLTVT.

CDR3 loop: CASSGGYDEQFF. The DNA of the CDR3 is TGTGCCAGCAGTGGAGGGTACGATGAGCAGTTCTTC. The chain couples TRBV25-1 to TRBJ2-1, with D perhaps TRBD2 (5 bases). The CDR3 consists of 12 residues. Trimming left V 4 bases short and J 8 bases short, with 9 bases between. The V gene's germline CDR1 is MGHDK and CDR2 SYGVNS.

This chain links TRBV30 with TRBJ2-5; D ambiguous. The DNA end lines up better with TRBJ2-7; the J call may be wrong. Looked up from germline, CDR1 is GTSNPN and CDR2 is SVGIG (reference sequence). This CDR3 comprises 13 residues. The CDR3 DNA sequence: TGTGCCTGGACGCGACGGAGCTCCTACGAGCAGTACTTC. Amino acids: CAWTRRSSYEQYF.

V and J are TRBV20-1 and TRBJ2-1, with D tentatively TRBD2 (7 bases). The CDR3 is 15 amino acids. CDR1 and CDR2 from the germline V gene are DFQATT and SNEGSKA (reference sequence). Trimming cost V 0 bases and J 4 bases, with 13 bases left between them. CDR3 loop: CSARDGGADYNEQFF. The CDR3 DNA follows: TGCAGTGCTAGAGATGGGGGGGCCGATTACAATGAGCAGTTCTTC.

V gene TRBV28 combines with J gene TRBJ2-1, with D maybe TRBD2 (5 bases). The CDR3 loop spans 15 amino acids. The germline gives CDR1 MDHEN, CDR2 SYDVKM. V was clipped by 7 bases and J by 0 bases, with 13 bases between them. Here the CDR3 reads CASKGSGLSYNEQFF. The DNA of the CDR3 is TGTGCCAGCAAAGGGAGCGGCCTCTCCTACAATGAGCAGTTCTTC.

V usage is TRBV6-2 or TRBV6-3 and J usage is TRBJ2-7, with D unclear. CDR1 is MNHEY and CDR2 is SVGEGT in the germline V gene. The CDR3 sequence is 14 residues long. Trimming shortened V by 0 bases and J by 0 bases, and 6 bases separated the two germline ends. CDR3 coding DNA: TGTGCCAGCAGTTACTCAAACAGCTCCTACGAGCAGTACTTC. This sequence encodes CASSYSNSSYEQYF.